The rows below give T cell receptor beta chains drawn from one sample of a study of T cells after yellow fever vaccination. TCRdb redid the calling of the 5' RACE reads with MiXCR, one entry per CDR3 protein. This table has about 320,000 distinct CDR3 sequences, approximately 7% appearing once. The sequencing here drew on PBMCs, taken roughly 46 days after the first yellow fever vaccination. Receptor source: a man aged 18 to 29 who received the YFV17D yellow fever vaccine. Each CDR3 is given with its conserved first and last residue. The order of the fields is J gene, clone size, D gene, V gene, CDR3 protein, CDR3 DNA. A D gene is named only where the DNA matches it firmly. Clone size appears in some rows only: once, few, many, or a class for an expanded clone.

J: TRBJ2-7
size: few
D: TRBD1
V: TRBV5-1
CDR3: CASSWGQGSSSYEQYF
DNA: TGCGCCAGCAGCTGGGGACAGGGGTCGAGCTCCTACGAGCAGTACTTC

J: TRBJ2-5
size: NA
D: NA
V: TRBV29-1
CDR3: CSVEGRTDMGASVGQTQYF
DNA: TGCAGCGTTGAAGGAAGAACAGACATGGGGGCAAGCGTGGGTCAGACCCAGTACTTC

J: TRBJ2-1
size: many
D: NA
V: TRBV6-2/TRBV6-3
CDR3: CASSYSLARDRGQFF
DNA: TGTGCCAGCAGTTACTCCCTGGCAAGAGACAGAGGGCAGTTCTTC

J: TRBJ2-3
size: many
D: NA
V: TRBV14
CDR3: CASSQDVAGADTQYF
DNA: TGTGCCAGCAGCCAAGATGTGGCTGGGGCAGATACGCAGTATTTT

J: TRBJ2-3
size: NA
D: NA
V: TRBV20-1
CDR3: CSAHPQFGASTDTQYF
DNA: TGCAGTGCTCATCCCCAATTCGGGGCTAGCACAGATACGCAGTATTTT

J: TRBJ1-6
size: few
D: NA
V: TRBV20-1
CDR3: CSARWGRGSPLHF
DNA: TGCAGTGCTAGATGGGGGAGAGGGTCACCCCTCCACTTT

J: TRBJ2-7
size: NA
D: TRBD1
V: TRBV18
CDR3: CASSPRTGASYEQYF
DNA: TGTGCCAGCTCACCGAGGACAGGGGCCTCCTACGAGCAGTACTTC

J: TRBJ1-3
size: NA
D: NA
V: TRBV7-9
CDR3: CASSRGGRSGNTIYF
DNA: TGTGCCAGCAGCCGGGGCGGGCGGAGTGGAAACACCATATATTTT

J: TRBJ2-5
size: NA
D: NA
V: TRBV6-1
CDR3: CASTPRVQGTQYF
DNA: TGTGCCAGCACCCCCCGGGTCCAGGGGACCCAGTACTTC

J: TRBJ1-2
size: NA
D: NA
V: TRBV5-1
CDR3: CASSLGVGRSRYGYTF
DNA: TGCGCCAGCAGCTTGGGCGTTGGTAGGTCCCGCTATGGCTACACCTTC

J: TRBJ1-5
size: few
D: NA
V: TRBV20-1
CDR3: CSATAGGGNQPQHF
DNA: TGCAGTGCTACCGCCGGGGGAGGGAACCAGCCCCAGCATTTT

J: TRBJ1-1
size: NA
D: NA
V: TRBV7-2
CDR3: CASSLAGTQNTEAFF
DNA: TGTGCCAGCAGCTTAGCGGGGACACAGAACACTGAAGCTTTCTTT

J: TRBJ2-3
size: NA
D: NA
V: TRBV24-1
CDR3: CATSVRGRTDTQYF
DNA: TGTGCCACCAGTGTGCGGGGGCGCACAGATACGCAGTATTTT

J: TRBJ1-2
size: NA
D: TRBD1
V: TRBV6-2/TRBV6-3
CDR3: CASRSTGDYGYTF
DNA: TGTGCCAGCAGGTCGACAGGGGACTATGGCTACACCTTC

J: TRBJ2-6
size: many
D: NA
V: TRBV6-4
CDR3: CASSDFAGANVLTF
DNA: TGTGCCAGCAGTGACTTCGCTGGGGCCAACGTCCTGACTTTC

J: TRBJ1-5
size: many
D: TRBD1
V: TRBV4-3
CDR3: CASSQDRTGLNQPQHF
DNA: TGCGCCAGCAGCCAAGATCGGACAGGATTAAATCAGCCCCAGCATTTT

J: TRBJ2-3
size: NA
D: NA
V: TRBV4-2
CDR3: CASSPRVPADTQYF
DNA: TGTGCCAGCAGCCCCCGGGTACCTGCAGATACGCAGTATTTT

J: TRBJ1-5
size: NA
D: NA
V: TRBV5-5
CDR3: CASSLALAGYDQPQHF
DNA: TGTGCCAGCAGCTTGGCCTTGGCAGGGTATGATCAGCCCCAGCATTTT

J: TRBJ2-3
size: many
D: TRBD2
V: TRBV7-2
CDR3: CASSRGADTQYF
DNA: TGTGCCAGCAGCCGGGGGGCAGATACGCAGTATTTT